This T cell receptor beta chain was obtained from a study of T cell responses to AZD1222 COVID-19 vaccine. Here immunoSEQ multiplex PCR was the method, and the copy in TCRdb shows in-frame clones only, minus some. The table has roughly 150,000 clones, 94% seen once; the top ten hold over 4.5%. Turning to this clone: Antigen unknown.

Germline trimming cut 6 bases from V and 3 bases from J; bases unmatched to any gene: 9. Germline V gene sequence: CDR1 MNHEY, CDR2 SVGAGI. The CDR3 loop spans 15 amino acids. Study-wide results and limits: Spike was spanned by vaccine-associated CD4 TCRs, with dominance at 160-218 and 743-854. Only a handful of AZD1222 recipients, several in all, had baseline seropositivity.

Some second doses came at about 4 weeks and others at about 12 weeks; these were pooled. This TCR was sampled from an adult who received the AZD1222 COVID-19 vaccine. This chain joins TRBV6-5 and TRBJ2-3; 7 nucleotides line up with TRBD2. The sequenced sample was peripheral blood, obtained 28 days after the second AZD1222 dose. DNA for the CDR3: TGTGCCAGCAGAGCAAGGGTGGGGGGGACAGATACGCAGTATTTT. This translates into CASRARVGGTDTQYF.